A few counts support the clone carrying this T cell receptor (beta chain). Time point reported: newly diagnosed GD, antithyroid drugs for less than 3 months. The TCR library was made from RNA extracted from PBMCs. Trimming took off 4 bases at V and 10 bases at J, with 13 bases between the two ends. Per the germline V gene, CDR1 is ENHRY and CDR2 is SYGVKD. CDR3 size: 12 residues. The data belong to a study of regulatory T cells in long-lasting Graves disease. With iRepertoire HTBI primers and Arm-PCR of CDR3 regions, TCR beta libraries were built. TCRdb reanalysed the multiplex PCR reads using MiXCR and keeps one entry per CDR3 protein. This sample has almost 450,000 distinct CDR3 sequences; over 15% occur once, and the top ten carry around 10%. The sample also formed part of further work on T cells in Graves' hyperthyroidism and ophthalmopathy.

J is TRBJ1-2 and V is TRBV10-3, with D unresolved. The specimen comprised peripheral blood mononuclear cells (PBMCs), sampled at new diagnosis, from a patient treated with antithyroid drugs. The TCR was taken from a woman in her twenties or thirties with Graves disease. In DNA, the CDR3 is TGTGCCATCAGTGCCGGGGAGGGTCACTACACCTTC. Its translation: CAISAGEGHYTF.